Detailed here is one T cell receptor beta chain. In the authors' methods: Reference gene primer amplification gave estimated nucleated cell counts. Measured with immunoSEQ multiplex PCR; TCRdb has only the in-frame clones, and not every one. V and J calls and clone size are as listed in that table; D and trimming were resolved from the DNA. Of about 230,000 clones listed, 75% to 85% are singletons. CDR3 size: 12 residues. CDR1 and CDR2 (germline): MNHEY, SVGEGT. V lost 6 bases to trimming and J lost 3 bases, with 8 bases between them. These data originate in a study of blood T cell repertoires in COVID-19. Whole-study context: Sources were T cells, B-cell-depleted T cells, or PBMCs; the material itself was cDNA or gDNA.

V and J are TRBV6-2 or TRBV6-3 and TRBJ1-1; D ambiguous. The specimen sequenced was peripheral blood. This clonotype was sampled from a woman between 50 and 59 years old with acute or convalescent COVID-19. This chain's CDR3 is CASSHRHTEAFF. CDR3 bases: TGTGCCAGCAGCCACAGACACACTGAAGCTTTCTTT.